This T cell receptor (beta chain) came from a study of T cells after yellow fever vaccination. TCRdb reprocessed the 5' RACE reads with MiXCR, giving one entry per CDR3 protein. The table includes 300,000 to 400,000 distinct CDR3 sequences, over 5% detected once. This clonotype has a handful of counts. The CDR3 spans 16 residues. J was trimmed by 6 bases and V by 0 bases; bases with no gene match: 7. CDR1 and CDR2 from the germline V gene are SGHNT and YYREEE (reference sequence). This clonotype was obtained from a man aged 25-40 years who received the YFV17D yellow fever vaccine. Specimen: PBMCs, collected 5 days after the yellow fever booster vaccination. The chain carries TRBV5-4 and TRBJ2-1, with 9 bases lining up with TRBD2. DNA of the CDR3: TGTGCCAGCAGCTTGGATTTTAGCGGGAGAATCAATGAGCAGTTCTTC. Protein sequence: CASSLDFSGRINEQFF.